The table lists the clone carrying this T cell receptor (beta chain) with a few counts. Germline CDR1 is SNHLY and CDR2 is FYNNEI. With 3 bases removed from V and 5 bases from J, the gap between germline ends came to 13 bases. The CDR3 is made up of 14 amino acids. These data are taken from a study of control samples from healthy donors and cancer patients. The table came from immunoSEQ multiplex PCR; TCRdb's copy has only in-frame clones and leaves some out. This table holds about 110,000 clones, approximately 82% found once. The TCR originated in a man between 18 and 29 years old in good health. The gene calls are TRBV2 and TRBJ2-5, with D hard to call. The source material was blood. This chain's CDR3 is CASSEIRAGETQYF. Here the CDR3 DNA reads TGTGCCAGCAGTGAGATTCGGGCCGGGGAGACCCAGTACTTC.